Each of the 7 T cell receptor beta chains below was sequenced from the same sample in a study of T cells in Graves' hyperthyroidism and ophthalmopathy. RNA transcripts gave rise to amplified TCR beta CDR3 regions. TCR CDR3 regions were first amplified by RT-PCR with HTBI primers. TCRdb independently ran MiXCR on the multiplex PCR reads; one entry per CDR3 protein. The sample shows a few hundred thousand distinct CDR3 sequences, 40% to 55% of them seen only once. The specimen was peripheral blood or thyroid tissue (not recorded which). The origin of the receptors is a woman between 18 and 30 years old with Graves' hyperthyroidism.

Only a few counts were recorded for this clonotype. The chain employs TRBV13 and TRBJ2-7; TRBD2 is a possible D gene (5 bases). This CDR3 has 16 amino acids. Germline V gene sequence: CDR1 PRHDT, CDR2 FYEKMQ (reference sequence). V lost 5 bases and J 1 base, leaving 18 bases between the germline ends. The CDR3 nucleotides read TGTGCCAGCAGCCACGCCCCAGGAGGAATTTCCTACGAGCAGTACTTC. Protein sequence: CASSHAPGGISYEQYF. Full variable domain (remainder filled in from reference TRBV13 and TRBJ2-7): AAGVIQSPRHLIKEKRETATLKCYPIPRHDTVYWYQQGPGQDPQFLISFYEKMQSDKGSIPDRFSAQQFSDYHSELNMSSLELGDSALYFCASSHAPGGISYEQYFGPGTRLTVT.

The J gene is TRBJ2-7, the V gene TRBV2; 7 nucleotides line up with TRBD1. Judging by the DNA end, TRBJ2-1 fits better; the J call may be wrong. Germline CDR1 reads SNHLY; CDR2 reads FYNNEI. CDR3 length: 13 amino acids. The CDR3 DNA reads TGTGCCAGCAGTAACGGACAGGACGCCGAGCAGTTCTTC. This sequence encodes CASSNGQDAEQFF.

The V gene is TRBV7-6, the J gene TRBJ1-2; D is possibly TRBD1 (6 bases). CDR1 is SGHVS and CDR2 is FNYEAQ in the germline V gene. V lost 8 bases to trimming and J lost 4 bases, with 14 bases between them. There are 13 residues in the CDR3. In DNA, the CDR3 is TGTGCCAGCGGAGGGACAACCAGCTATGGCTACACCTTC. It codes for CASGGTTSYGYTF.

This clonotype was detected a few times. CDR3 loop: CASSQLAGGPGEQFF. The CDR3 DNA follows: TGTGCCAGCAGCCAACTAGCGGGAGGGCCTGGTGAGCAGTTCTTC. The genes are TRBV5-8 and TRBJ2-7; the match to TRBD2 covers 13 bases. The J call may be wrong; the DNA end is better matched by TRBJ2-1. The CDR3 length is 15 residues. Germline V CDR1 and CDR2: SGHTS, YDEGEE.

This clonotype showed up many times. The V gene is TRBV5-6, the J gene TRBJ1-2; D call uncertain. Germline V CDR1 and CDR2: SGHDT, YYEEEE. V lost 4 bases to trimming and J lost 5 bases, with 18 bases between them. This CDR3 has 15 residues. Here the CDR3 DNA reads TGTGCCAGCAGCCCGGACCCGACTGCGGGTTATGGCTACACCTTC. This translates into CASSPDPTAGYGYTF.

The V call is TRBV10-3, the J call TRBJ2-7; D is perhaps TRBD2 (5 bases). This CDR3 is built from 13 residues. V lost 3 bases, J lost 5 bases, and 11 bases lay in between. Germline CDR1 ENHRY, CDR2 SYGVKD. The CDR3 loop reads CAISDLTMDEQYF. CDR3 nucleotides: TGTGCCATCAGTGATCTGACTATGGACGAGCAGTACTTC.

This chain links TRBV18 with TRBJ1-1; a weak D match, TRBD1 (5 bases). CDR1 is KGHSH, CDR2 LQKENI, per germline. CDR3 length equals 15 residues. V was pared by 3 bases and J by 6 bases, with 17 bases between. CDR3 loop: CASSPRGPPSAEAFF. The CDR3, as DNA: TGTGCCAGCTCACCGAGGGGCCCGCCCTCCGCTGAAGCTTTCTTT. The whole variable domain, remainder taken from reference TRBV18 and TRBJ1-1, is NAGVMQNPRHLVRRRGQEARLRCSPMKGHSHVYWYRQLPEEGLKFMVYLQKENIIDESGMPKERFSAEFPKEGPSILRIQQVVRGDSAAYFCASSPRGPPSAEAFFGQGTRLTVV.